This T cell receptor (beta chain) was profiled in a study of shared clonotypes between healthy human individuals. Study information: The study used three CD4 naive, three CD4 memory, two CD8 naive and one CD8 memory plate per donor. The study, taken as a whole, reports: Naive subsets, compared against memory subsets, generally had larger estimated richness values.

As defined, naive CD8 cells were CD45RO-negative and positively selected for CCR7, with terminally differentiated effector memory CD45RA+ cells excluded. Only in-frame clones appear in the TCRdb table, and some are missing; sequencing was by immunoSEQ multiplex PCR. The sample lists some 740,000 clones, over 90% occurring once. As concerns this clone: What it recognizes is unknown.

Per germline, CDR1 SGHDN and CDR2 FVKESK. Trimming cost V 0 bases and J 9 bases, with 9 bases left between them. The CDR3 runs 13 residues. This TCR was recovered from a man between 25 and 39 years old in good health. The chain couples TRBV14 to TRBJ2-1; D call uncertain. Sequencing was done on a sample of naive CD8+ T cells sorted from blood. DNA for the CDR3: TGTGCCAGCAGCCAAGAGGTCTTCTCTGAGCAGTTCTTC. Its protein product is CASSQEVFSEQFF.